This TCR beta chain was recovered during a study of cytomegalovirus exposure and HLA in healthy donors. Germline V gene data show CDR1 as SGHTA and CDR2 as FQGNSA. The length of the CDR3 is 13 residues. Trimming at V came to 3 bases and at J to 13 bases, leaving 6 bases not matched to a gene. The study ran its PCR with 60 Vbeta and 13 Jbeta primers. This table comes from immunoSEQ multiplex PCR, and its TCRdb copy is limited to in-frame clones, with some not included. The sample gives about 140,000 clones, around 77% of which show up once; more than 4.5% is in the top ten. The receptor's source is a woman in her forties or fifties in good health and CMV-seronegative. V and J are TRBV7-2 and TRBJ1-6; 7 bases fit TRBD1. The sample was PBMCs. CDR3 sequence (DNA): TGTGCCAGCAGCTTTGGGACAGCGAGGCCCCTCCACTTT. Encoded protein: CASSFGTARPLHF.